This is a list of T cell receptor beta chains from one sample in a study of blood T cell repertoires in COVID-19. Produced via immunoSEQ multiplex PCR; TCRdb's table is partial and in-frame only. The table has almost 250,000 clones, roughly 90% seen once; the top ten hold 3.5% to 4.5%. The sample comprised PBMCs or T cells enriched from blood (not recorded which). All receptors come from a woman aged 25 to 45 who had recovered from COVID-19. CDR3s include the opening cysteine and the closing phenylalanine or tryptophan. A D gene is named only where the DNA matches it firmly. Only some rows state a clone size, as once, few, many or a class for expanded clones.

j_gene: TRBJ1-1; d_gene: -; abundance: -; v_gene: TRBV2; CDR3aa: CASSEAGVTEAFF; CDR3nt: TGTGCCAGCAGTGAGGCAGGGGTCACTGAAGCTTTCTTT
j_gene: TRBJ2-7; d_gene: -; abundance: -; v_gene: TRBV5-4; CDR3aa: CASSLGDNYEQYF; CDR3nt: TGTGCCAGCAGCTTGGGGGACAATTACGAGCAGTACTTC
j_gene: TRBJ2-1; d_gene: TRBD1; abundance: -; v_gene: TRBV28; CDR3aa: CASSLVPGQGFNEQFF; CDR3nt: TGTGCCAGCAGCTTGGTTCCGGGACAGGGGTTCAATGAGCAGTTCTTC
j_gene: TRBJ1-1; d_gene: -; abundance: -; v_gene: TRBV7-9; CDR3aa: CASSLAGRGNTEAFF; CDR3nt: TGTGCCAGCAGCTTAGCAGGCCGGGGGAACACTGAAGCTTTCTTT
j_gene: TRBJ1-4; d_gene: -; abundance: -; v_gene: TRBV2; CDR3aa: CASSWLVENEKLFF; CDR3nt: TGTGCCAGCAGCTGGTTAGTCGAAAATGAAAAACTGTTTTTT
j_gene: TRBJ2-1; d_gene: -; abundance: -; v_gene: TRBV7-3; CDR3aa: CASSLRGQHSYNEQFF; CDR3nt: TGTGCCAGCAGCTTAAGAGGACAGCACTCCTACAATGAGCAGTTCTTC
j_gene: TRBJ2-2; d_gene: -; abundance: -; v_gene: TRBV11-2; CDR3aa: CASSSTSAGELFF; CDR3nt: TGTGCCAGCAGCTCCACCAGCGCCGGGGAGCTGTTTTTT
j_gene: TRBJ2-5; d_gene: -; abundance: -; v_gene: TRBV7-3; CDR3aa: CASSPGETQYF; CDR3nt: TGTGCCAGCAGCCCAGGGGAGACCCAGTACTTC
j_gene: TRBJ2-7; d_gene: TRBD1; abundance: -; v_gene: TRBV2; CDR3aa: CASMGPGTGPYEQYF; CDR3nt: TGTGCCAGCATGGGTCCCGGGACAGGGCCCTACGAGCAGTACTTC
j_gene: TRBJ1-2; d_gene: -; abundance: -; v_gene: TRBV12-3/TRBV12-4; CDR3aa: CASSRGSYGYTF; CDR3nt: TGTGCCAGCAGTCGGGGTTCCTATGGCTACACCTTC
j_gene: TRBJ1-1; d_gene: -; abundance: -; v_gene: TRBV9; CDR3aa: CASSVVPGNTEAFF; CDR3nt: TGTGCCAGCAGCGTAGTTCCGGGGAACACTGAAGCTTTCTTT
j_gene: TRBJ2-1; d_gene: -; abundance: -; v_gene: TRBV19; CDR3aa: CASKADHTSEYNEQFF; CDR3nt: TGTGCCAGTAAAGCGGACCACACCTCCGAATACAATGAGCAGTTCTTC
j_gene: TRBJ2-2; d_gene: -; abundance: -; v_gene: TRBV19; CDR3aa: CASKELLAHTGELFF; CDR3nt: TGTGCCAGTAAAGAACTTCTAGCGCACACCGGGGAGCTGTTTTTT
j_gene: TRBJ2-7; d_gene: -; abundance: few; v_gene: TRBV28; CDR3aa: CASSFPRVGEQYF; CDR3nt: TGTGCCAGCAGTTTTCCCAGGGTGGGAGAGCAGTACTTC
j_gene: TRBJ1-5; d_gene: TRBD1; abundance: -; v_gene: TRBV19; CDR3aa: CASTLGDRGNQPQHF; CDR3nt: TGTGCCAGTACTCTCGGGGACAGGGGCAATCAGCCCCAGCATTTT
j_gene: TRBJ1-2; d_gene: -; abundance: few; v_gene: TRBV4-1; CDR3aa: CASSQDIGQGYGYTF; CDR3nt: TGCGCCAGCAGCCAAGATATCGGCCAGGGCTATGGCTACACCTTC
j_gene: TRBJ2-7; d_gene: -; abundance: -; v_gene: TRBV6-5; CDR3aa: CASRRTRDGYEQYF; CDR3nt: TGTGCCAGCAGACGAACCAGGGATGGCTACGAGCAGTACTTC